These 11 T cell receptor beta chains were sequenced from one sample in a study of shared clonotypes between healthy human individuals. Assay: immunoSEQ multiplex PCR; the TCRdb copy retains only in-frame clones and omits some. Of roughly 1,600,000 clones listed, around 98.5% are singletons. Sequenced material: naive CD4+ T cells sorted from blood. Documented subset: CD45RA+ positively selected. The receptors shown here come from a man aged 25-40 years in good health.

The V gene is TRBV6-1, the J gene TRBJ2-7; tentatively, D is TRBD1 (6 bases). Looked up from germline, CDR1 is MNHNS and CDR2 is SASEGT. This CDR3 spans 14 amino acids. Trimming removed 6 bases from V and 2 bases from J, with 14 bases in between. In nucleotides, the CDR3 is TGTGCCAGCAGAAGGGCAGGGGTTACCTACGAGCAGTACTTC. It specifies CASRRAGVTYEQYF.

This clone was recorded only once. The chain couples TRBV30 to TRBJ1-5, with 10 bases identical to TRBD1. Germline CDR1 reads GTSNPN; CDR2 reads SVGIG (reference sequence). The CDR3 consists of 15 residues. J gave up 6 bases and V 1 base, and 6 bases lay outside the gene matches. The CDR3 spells CAWSGTGGPSQPQHF. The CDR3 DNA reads TGTGCCTGGAGTGGGACAGGGGGTCCAAGTCAGCCCCAGCATTTT.

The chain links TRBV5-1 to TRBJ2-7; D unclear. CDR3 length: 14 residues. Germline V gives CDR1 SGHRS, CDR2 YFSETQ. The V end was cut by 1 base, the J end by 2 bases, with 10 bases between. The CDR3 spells CASSLRTDAYEQYF. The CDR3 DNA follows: TGCGCCAGCAGCTTGAGGACGGACGCCTACGAGCAGTACTTC.

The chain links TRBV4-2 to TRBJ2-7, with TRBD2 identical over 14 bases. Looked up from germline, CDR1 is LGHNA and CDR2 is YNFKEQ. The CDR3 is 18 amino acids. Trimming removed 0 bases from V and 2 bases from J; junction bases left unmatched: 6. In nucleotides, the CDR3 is TGTGCCAGCAGCCAAGAAGGGACTAGCGGGAGCGTAACCTACGAGCAGTACTTC. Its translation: CASSQEGTSGSVTYEQYF.

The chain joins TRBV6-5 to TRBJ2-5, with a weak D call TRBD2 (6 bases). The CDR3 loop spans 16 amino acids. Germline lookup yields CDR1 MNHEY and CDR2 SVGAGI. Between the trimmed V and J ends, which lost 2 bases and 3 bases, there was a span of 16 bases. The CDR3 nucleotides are TGTGCCAGCAGTTACGGGAGGACAACATCTGAAGAGACCCAGTACTTC. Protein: CASSYGRTTSEETQYF.

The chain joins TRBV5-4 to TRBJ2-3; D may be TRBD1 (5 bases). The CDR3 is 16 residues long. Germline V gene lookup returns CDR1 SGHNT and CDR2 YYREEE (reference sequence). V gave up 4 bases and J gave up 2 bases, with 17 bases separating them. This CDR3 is CASSARQGATTDTQYF. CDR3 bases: TGTGCCAGCAGCGCTCGCCAAGGGGCGACCACAGATACGCAGTATTTT.

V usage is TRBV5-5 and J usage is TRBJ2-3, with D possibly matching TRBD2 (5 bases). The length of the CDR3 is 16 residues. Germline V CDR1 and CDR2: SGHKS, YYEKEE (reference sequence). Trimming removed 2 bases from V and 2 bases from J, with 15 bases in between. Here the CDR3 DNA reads TGTGCCAGCAGCTTTGAGGGTACCACCTACACAGATACGCAGTATTTT. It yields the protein CASSFEGTTYTDTQYF.

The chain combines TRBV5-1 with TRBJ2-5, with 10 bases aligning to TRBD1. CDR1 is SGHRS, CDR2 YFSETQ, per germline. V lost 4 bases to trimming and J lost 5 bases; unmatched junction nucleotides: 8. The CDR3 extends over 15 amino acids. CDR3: CASSGGTGDWETQYF. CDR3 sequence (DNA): TGCGCCAGCAGCGGGGGGACAGGGGATTGGGAGACCCAGTACTTC. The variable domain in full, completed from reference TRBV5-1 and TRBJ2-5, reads KAGVTQTPRYLIKTRGQQVTLSCSPISGHRSVSWYQQTPGQGLQFLFEYFSETQRNKGNFPGRFSGRQFSNSRSEMNVSTLELGDSALYLCASSGGTGDWETQYFGPGTRLLVL.

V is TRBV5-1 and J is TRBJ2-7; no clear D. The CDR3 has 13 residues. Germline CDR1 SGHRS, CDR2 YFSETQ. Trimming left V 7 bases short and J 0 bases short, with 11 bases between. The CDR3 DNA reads TGCGCCAGCGCCCCTGAGGTCTCCTACGAGCAGTACTTC. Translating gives CASAPEVSYEQYF.

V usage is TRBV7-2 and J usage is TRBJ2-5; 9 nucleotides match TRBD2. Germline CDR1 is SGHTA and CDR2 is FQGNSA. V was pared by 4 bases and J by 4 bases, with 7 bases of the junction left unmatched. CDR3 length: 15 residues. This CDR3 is CASSWRTSDGETQYF. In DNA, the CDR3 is TGTGCCAGCAGCTGGAGGACTAGCGATGGAGAGACCCAGTACTTC.

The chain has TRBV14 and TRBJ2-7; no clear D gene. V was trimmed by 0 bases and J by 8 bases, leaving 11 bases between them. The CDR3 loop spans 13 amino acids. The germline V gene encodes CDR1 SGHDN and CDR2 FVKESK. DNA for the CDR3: TGTGCCAGCAGCCAAGATGAGTTGGTCAAGCAGTACTTC. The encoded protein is CASSQDELVKQYF.